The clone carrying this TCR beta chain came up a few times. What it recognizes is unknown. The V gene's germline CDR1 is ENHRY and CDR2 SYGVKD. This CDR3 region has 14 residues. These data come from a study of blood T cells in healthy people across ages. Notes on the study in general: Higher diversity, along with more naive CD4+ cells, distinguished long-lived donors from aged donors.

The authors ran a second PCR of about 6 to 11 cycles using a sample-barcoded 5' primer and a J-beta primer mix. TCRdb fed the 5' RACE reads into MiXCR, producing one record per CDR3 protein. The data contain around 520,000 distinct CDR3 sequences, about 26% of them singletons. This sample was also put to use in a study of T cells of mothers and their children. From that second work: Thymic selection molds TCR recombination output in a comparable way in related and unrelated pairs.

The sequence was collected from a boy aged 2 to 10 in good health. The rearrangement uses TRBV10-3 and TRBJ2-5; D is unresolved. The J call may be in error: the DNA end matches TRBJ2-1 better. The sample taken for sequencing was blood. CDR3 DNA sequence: TGTGCCATCAGTGAGGAGACCGACTACAATGAGCAGTTCTTC. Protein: CAISEETDYNEQFF.